The 12 T cell receptor beta chains given below trace back to one sample, sequenced in a study of a mutant IDH1 vaccine in newly diagnosed glioma. The time point is: week 11, during vaccination. A single vaccine dose contained 300 ug of mutant IDH1 20-mer peptide, and topical imiquimod was used with it. The antigens of these receptors remain unknown. TCRdb keeps only in-frame clones here, not all; method: immunoSEQ multiplex PCR. The data hold roughly 120,000 clones, with 80% observed a single time. Sequenced here: PBMCs, sampled from a glioma patient whose treatment included an IDH1 peptide vaccine. All receptors come from a man aged 35-49 years with glioma.

This rearrangement joins TRBV2 to TRBJ2-5, with 15 positions matching TRBD2. From germline, CDR1 is SNHLY and CDR2 FYNNEI. CDR3 length equals 16 residues. Trimming took 8 bases from V and 1 from J; bases not matched to a gene: 5. CDR3 DNA sequence: TGTGCCAGCGGGGGACTAGCGGGGGGCACCCAAGAGACCCAGTACTTC. Amino acid sequence: CASGGLAGGTQETQYF. Supplemented by reference TRBV2 and TRBJ2-5, the full variable domain reads EPEVTQTPSHQVTQMGQEVILRCVPISNHLYFYWYRQILGQKVEFLVSFYNNEISEKSEIFDDQFSVERPDGSNFTLKIRSTKLEDSAMYFCASGGLAGGTQETQYFGPGTRLLVL.

The CDR3 DNA reads as TGTGCCAGTATCGGACCAGGGGCGGGTCAGCCCCAGCATTTT. It codes for CASIGPGAGQPQHF. This chain uses TRBV19 with TRBJ1-5; a possible D gene is TRBD1 (6 bases). Germline assignment: CDR1 LNHDA and CDR2 SQIVND (reference sequence). This CDR3 is 14 amino acids long. V lost 7 bases and J 6 bases, leaving 16 bases between the germline ends. The variable domain in full, with the rest retrieved from reference TRBV19 and TRBJ1-5, is DGGITQSPKYLFRKEGQNVTLSCEQNLNHDAMYWYRQDPGQGLRLIYYSQIVNDFQKGDIAEGYSVSREKKESFPLTVTSAQKNPTAFYLCASIGPGAGQPQHFGDGTRLSIL.

The rearrangement links TRBV7-9 to TRBJ2-3; D may be TRBD1 (6 bases). This CDR3 contains 15 residues. The germline V and J ends were trimmed by 0 bases and 6 bases, with 13 bases remaining between them. Germline V gene lookup returns CDR1 SEHNR and CDR2 FQNEAQ (reference sequence). CDR3 DNA: TGTGCCAGCAGCTTAGCAACAGGGACACTTGATACGCAGTATTTT. Its protein product is CASSLATGTLDTQYF.

This clone was detected once. The rearrangement links TRBV19 to TRBJ2-1, with D tentatively TRBD1 (5 bases). The CDR3 consists of 16 residues. Trimming pared 3 bases from V and 3 bases from J, leaving 15 bases between. The germline V gene has CDR1 LNHDA and CDR2 SQIVND (reference sequence). CDR3 amino acids: CASSIFVGPHYNEQFF. In DNA form, the CDR3 reads TGTGCCAGTAGTATTTTTGTGGGGCCACACTACAATGAGCAGTTCTTC. Supplemented by reference TRBV19 and TRBJ2-1, the full variable domain reads DGGITQSPKYLFRKEGQNVTLSCEQNLNHDAMYWYRQDPGQGLRLIYYSQIVNDFQKGDIAEGYSVSREKKESFPLTVTSAQKNPTAFYLCASSIFVGPHYNEQFFGPGTRLTVL.

V usage is TRBV27 and J usage is TRBJ2-1; D is possibly TRBD1 (6 bases). Trimming removed 5 bases from V and 9 bases from J, with 17 bases in between. CDR1 MNHEY and CDR2 SMNVEV come from the germline V gene (reference sequence). This CDR3 is built from 14 residues. In DNA form, the CDR3 reads TGTGCCAGCAGTCCCCGACAGGTTGTCGCTGAGCAGTTCTTC. Its protein product is CASSPRQVVAEQFF.

The rearrangement links TRBV27 to TRBJ2-7; 13 bases are shared with TRBD2. This CDR3 has 16 residues. Looked up from germline, CDR1 is MNHEY and CDR2 is SMNVEV (reference sequence). With V trimmed by 1 base and J by 4 bases, 4 bases remained unmatched. This chain's CDR3 is CASSLLLAGGPYEQYF. The CDR3 DNA reads TGTGCCAGCAGTTTATTACTAGCGGGAGGGCCGTACGAGCAGTACTTC.

This clone has only one observation. The chain carries TRBV5-6 and TRBJ2-7; a possible D gene is TRBD2 (5 bases). Trimming took 4 bases from V and 0 from J, leaving 5 bases between them. CDR1 and CDR2 from the germline V gene are SGHDT and YYEEEE. The CDR3 contains 12 residues. In DNA, the CDR3 is TGTGCCAGCAGCGGGAGCTCCTACGAGCAGTACTTC. It yields the protein CASSGSSYEQYF.

The chain links TRBV10-3 to TRBJ2-5, with 10 bases matching TRBD2. The CDR3 length is 15 residues. The trim removed 5 bases at V and 2 bases at J, leaving 5 bases unmatched. Germline CDR1 and CDR2: ENHRY and SYGVKD. The CDR3 nucleotides read TGTGCCATCAGTCAGCGGGAGGGTTTTCAAGAGACCCAGTACTTC. Amino acid sequence: CAISQREGFQETQYF.

This chain joins TRBV7-2 and TRBJ2-7; 14 bases are shared with TRBD2. Germline V gene data show CDR1 as SGHTA and CDR2 as FQGNSA. CDR3 size: 18 residues. V was pared by 5 bases and J by 2 bases, with 11 bases of the junction left unmatched. The CDR3 region is CASSPLGTSGGTAYEQYF. The CDR3 bases are TGTGCCAGCAGCCCCCTCGGGACTAGCGGGGGCACTGCCTACGAGCAGTACTTC.

The rearrangement joins TRBV29-1 to TRBJ1-2; D not resolved. Trimming took off 2 bases at V and 7 bases at J, with 8 bases between the two ends. The CDR3 length is 11 residues. CDR1 is SQVTM, CDR2 ANQGSEA, per germline. CDR3 protein: CSVESTIGYTF. In DNA, the CDR3 is TGCAGCGTTGAATCGACTATTGGCTACACCTTC.

The chain uses TRBV7-9 and TRBJ2-2; 8 bases align to TRBD1. Germline loops: CDR1 SEHNR, CDR2 FQNEAQ (reference sequence). The CDR3 has 14 amino acids. The junction had 7 bases not matched to a gene; V was cut back by 6 bases and J by 7 bases. CDR3 bases: TGTGCCAGCAGACCCCCAGGGGGCCGCGGGGAGCTGTTTTTT. Its translation is CASRPPGGRGELFF.

The rearrangement links TRBV19 to TRBJ1-2, with unresolved D. Germline V gene data show CDR1 as LNHDA and CDR2 as SQIVND (reference sequence). The CDR3 is 12 residues long. The V gene lost 10 bases and the J gene lost 1 base, with 10 bases spanning the gap. CDR3 in DNA: TGTGCCACCAATGACCGTAACTATGGCTACACCTTC. Translated: CATNDRNYGYTF.